A single sample gave rise to the 25 T cell receptor beta chains below, sequenced in a study of blood T cell repertoires in COVID-19. TCRdb's table, derived via immunoSEQ multiplex PCR, lists solely in-frame clones and lacks some. The sample has just under 350,000 clones; roughly 86% are singletons. Material for sequencing was peripheral blood. These receptors came from a woman in her 70s with COVID-19, enrolled during active disease.

The chain is built from TRBV7-2 and TRBJ1-2; the D gene is possibly TRBD1 (5 bases). Germline loops: CDR1 SGHTA, CDR2 FQGNSA. V lost 0 bases to trimming and J lost 2 bases, with 10 bases between them. The CDR3 is made up of 15 amino acids. CDR3 sequence (DNA): TGTGCCAGCAGCTTAGCCTGGACAAACAACTATGGCTACACCTTC. Protein: CASSLAWTNNYGYTF.

The chain links TRBV10-3 to TRBJ1-1; no firm D call. Germline V CDR1 and CDR2: ENHRY, SYGVKD. With 0 bases removed from V and 0 bases from J, the gap between germline ends came to 8 bases. The CDR3 has 15 residues. The CDR3 reads CAISESGGMNTEAFF. The CDR3, as DNA: TGTGCCATCAGTGAGTCAGGCGGGATGAACACTGAAGCTTTCTTT.

DNA of the CDR3: TGTGCCAGCGCCTCAGAGGGACTCGGCTACACCTTC. Translating it yields CASASEGLGYTF. V usage is TRBV9 and J usage is TRBJ1-2; D is possibly TRBD1 (5 bases). The CDR3 loop spans 12 amino acids. Germline lookup yields CDR1 SGDLS and CDR2 YYNGEE. Trimming removed 7 bases at V and 8 bases at J, with 15 bases between.

The J gene is TRBJ2-3, the V gene TRBV2; 8 nucleotides match TRBD2. CDR1 and CDR2 (germline): SNHLY, FYNNEI. Unmatched junction bases numbered 3, after V lost 7 bases and J lost 3 bases. CDR3 length: 13 residues. CDR3 in DNA: TGTGCCAGCACAGCGGGGGCAACAGATACGCAGTATTTT. Encoded protein: CASTAGATDTQYF.

The chain uses TRBV13 and TRBJ2-7; 7 positions agree with TRBD1. The CDR3 sequence is 15 residues long. The V segment lost 2 bases and the J segment 5 bases; nucleotides outside the gene matches: 9. Germline values: CDR1 PRHDT, CDR2 FYEKMQ (reference sequence). The CDR3 nucleotides are TGTGCCAGCAGCTTAAAGGGGGCCTTTTCTGACGAGCAGTACTTC. Translation: CASSLKGAFSDEQYF.

The chain couples TRBV6-5 to TRBJ2-7, with a weak D call TRBD1 (6 bases). The ends were cut back, 7 bases at V and 4 bases at J, with 17 bases in the middle. Germline CDR1 MNHEY, CDR2 SVGAGI. This CDR3 spans 14 amino acids. The CDR3 here is CASTRLQGQYEQYF. The CDR3 DNA sequence: TGTGCCAGCACCCGTCTCCAGGGACAATACGAGCAGTACTTC.

The chain combines TRBV30 with TRBJ1-5; 10 bases align to TRBD1. With 0 bases clipped from V and 2 bases from J, the junction kept 10 bases outside the gene matches. Germline V CDR1 and CDR2: GTSNPN, SVGIG (reference sequence). CDR3 length: 18 residues. The CDR3 protein is CAWSVGQGFSLGNQPQHF. CDR3 DNA: TGTGCCTGGAGTGTGGGACAGGGGTTTTCGTTAGGCAATCAGCCCCAGCATTTT. Filled out from reference TRBV30 and TRBJ1-5, the complete variable domain reads SQTIHQWPATLVQPVGSPLSLECTVEGTSNPNLYWYRQAAGRGLQLLFYSVGIGQISSEVPQNLSASRPQDRQFILSSKKLLLSDSGFYLCAWSVGQGFSLGNQPQHFGDGTRLSIL.

The rearrangement joins TRBV7-2 to TRBJ2-5; the D is unclear. The germline V and J ends were trimmed by 6 bases and 2 bases, with 10 bases remaining between them. The CDR3 totals 13 residues. CDR1 is SGHTA, CDR2 FQGNSA, per germline. The CDR3 bases are TGTGCCAGCAGTCGAGAGTTTCAAGAGACCCAGTACTTC. It codes for CASSREFQETQYF.

The rearrangement links TRBV29-1 to TRBJ1-1, with D perhaps matching TRBD1 (6 bases). Germline assignment: CDR1 SQVTM and CDR2 ANQGSEA. V lost 7 bases to trimming and J lost 3 bases, with 12 bases between them. The CDR3 consists of 12 residues. The CDR3: CSARGQDTEAFF. CDR3 bases: TGCAGCGCCAGGGGACAAGACACTGAAGCTTTCTTT.

The rearrangement joins TRBV7-3 to TRBJ2-1, with D hard to call. V was pared by 1 base and J by 6 bases, with 7 bases between. The CDR3 sequence is 13 residues long. CDR1 is SGHTA, CDR2 FQGTGA, per germline. In DNA form, the CDR3 reads TGTGCCAGCAGCTTAAATTCCGGCAATGAGCAGTTCTTC. Translation gives CASSLNSGNEQFF.

V gene TRBV4-2 combines with J gene TRBJ2-2; TRBD2 agrees at 7 bases. Germline CDR1 is LGHNA and CDR2 is YNFKEQ. J lost 6 bases, V lost 4 bases, and 8 bases had no gene match. This CDR3 is 15 amino acids long. The CDR3 DNA is TGTGCCAGCAGCCGGGGGACTACCGAAGCCGGGGAGCTGTTTTTT. Translated, it gives CASSRGTTEAGELFF.

The rearrangement links TRBV9 to TRBJ2-7, with D perhaps TRBD2 (5 bases). Deletions cut 0 bases from V and 4 bases from J, with 11 bases between. CDR1 and CDR2 (germline): SGDLS, YYNGEE. This CDR3 comprises 14 residues. The CDR3, as DNA: TGTGCCAGCAGCGTAGGGCAGGAGGATTACGAGCAGTACTTC. As protein: CASSVGQEDYEQYF.

This clone was counted a few times. The gene calls are TRBV15 and TRBJ2-7; no clear D. CDR1 and CDR2 from the germline V gene are LNHNV and YYDKDF (reference sequence). The CDR3 has 13 residues. The ends were cut back, 0 bases at V and 5 bases at J, with 8 bases in the middle. CDR3 sequence: CATSRDKTHEQYF. DNA of the CDR3: TGTGCCACCAGCAGAGATAAGACTCACGAGCAGTACTTC.

The chain joins TRBV7-2 to TRBJ2-1; 9 nucleotides agree with TRBD1. The V gene end was trimmed by 2 bases and the J gene end by 8 bases; junction bases not matched to a gene: 7. The CDR3 covers 15 residues. From germline, CDR1 is SGHTA and CDR2 FQGNSA. Here the CDR3 reads CASSLLGQGGDEQFF. The CDR3 DNA is TGTGCCAGCAGCTTACTGGGACAGGGTGGCGATGAGCAGTTCTTC.

A word on this clone: A junction boundary mismatches the germline segment, possibly from a read error. V usage is TRBV4-1 and J usage is TRBJ1-1; D gene unclear. This CDR3 comprises 13 residues. CDR1 and CDR2 (germline): MGHRA, YSYEKL. The CDR3 region is CASSQGGNAEAFF. Written as DNA, the CDR3 is TGCGCCAGCAGCCAAGGAGGGAACGCTGAAGCTTTCTTT.

The J gene is TRBJ1-4, the V gene TRBV7-8; 7 nucleotides align to TRBD1. The CDR3 runs 15 residues. The ends lost 5 bases at V and 4 bases at J; junction bases unmatched: 7. Germline V gene data show CDR1 as SGHVS and CDR2 as FQNEAQ. CDR3 DNA: TGTGCCAGCAGCCCAAACAGGGGAATTAATGAAAAACTGTTTTTT. Protein product: CASSPNRGINEKLFF. The full variable domain, with the rest looked up from reference TRBV7-8 and TRBJ1-4, is GAGVSQSPRYKVAKRGQDVALRCDPISGHVSLFWYQQALGQGPEFLTYFQNEAQLDKSGLPSDRFFAERPEGSVSTLKIQRTQQEDSAVYLCASSPNRGINEKLFFGSGTQLSVL.

The V gene is TRBV7-2, the J gene TRBJ2-2; D may be TRBD1 (5 bases). Trimming left V 3 bases short and J 1 base short, with 18 bases between. This CDR3 spans 18 amino acids. CDR1 and CDR2 from the germline V gene are SGHTA and FQGNSA. The CDR3 spells CASSFPEVDSRNTGELFF. The CDR3 DNA follows: TGTGCCAGCAGCTTCCCCGAAGTCGACAGCCGGAACACCGGGGAGCTGTTTTTT.

This sequence joins TRBV2 and TRBJ1-1; unclear D gene. Germline V gene data show CDR1 as SNHLY and CDR2 as FYNNEI. Trimming shortened V by 1 base and J by 11 bases, and 8 bases separated the two germline ends. The CDR3 has 11 amino acids. CDR3 region: CASSEGGTAFF. CDR3 DNA sequence: TGTGCCAGCAGTGAAGGAGGAACGGCTTTCTTT.

The chain employs TRBV27 and TRBJ1-2; 7 nucleotides align to TRBD1. CDR3 length: 13 amino acids. With 4 bases clipped from V and 4 bases from J, the junction kept 3 bases outside the gene matches. Germline V gene data show CDR1 as MNHEY and CDR2 as SMNVEV (reference sequence). The CDR3 sequence is CASSYRDSYGYTF. The DNA for the CDR3 is TGTGCCAGCAGTTACCGGGACAGCTATGGCTACACCTTC.

The chain carries TRBV5-4 and TRBJ1-1, with D possibly matching TRBD1 (5 bases). Germline V lookup: CDR1 SGHNT, CDR2 YYREEE (reference sequence). The CDR3 loop spans 14 amino acids. Deletions cut 3 bases from V and 1 base from J, with 10 bases between. The CDR3 bases are TGTGCCAGCAGCTCCCCTCAGGGGAACACTGAAGCTTTCTTT. It translates to CASSSPQGNTEAFF.

The gene calls are TRBV2 and TRBJ2-7, with D unresolved. This CDR3 comprises 13 residues. Per germline, CDR1 SNHLY and CDR2 FYNNEI. V was cut by 4 bases and J by 2 bases, with 9 bases left in between. CDR3 sequence: CASSGYTPYEQYF. The CDR3 DNA is TGTGCCAGCAGTGGTTACACCCCCTACGAGCAGTACTTC.

The rearrangement uses TRBV9 and TRBJ2-2; weak D call: TRBD1 (5 bases). Germline V gene sequence: CDR1 SGDLS, CDR2 YYNGEE. V was pared by 4 bases and J by 5 bases, with 21 bases between. The CDR3 runs to 17 residues. DNA for the CDR3: TGTGCCAGCAGCTTCGATGGGGCGACAGCTAAAACCGGGGAGCTGTTTTTT. Translating it yields CASSFDGATAKTGELFF.

The V and J genes are TRBV29-1 and TRBJ1-1; D ambiguous. The germline gives CDR1 SQVTM, CDR2 ANQGSEA. With 4 bases removed from V and 4 bases from J, the gap between germline ends came to 16 bases. This CDR3 is built from 14 residues. CDR3 amino acids: CSVVDSSFSTEAFF. CDR3 nucleotides: TGCAGCGTTGTAGATTCTTCCTTCTCCACTGAAGCTTTCTTT.

CDR3 region: CASSKTSGGAWETQYF. DNA for the CDR3: TGTGCCAGCAGCAAAACTAGCGGGGGGGCCTGGGAGACCCAGTACTTC. The chain couples TRBV9 to TRBJ2-5, with 13 positions matching TRBD2. Trimming cost V 4 bases and J 5 bases; bases outside gene matches: 8. The CDR3 has 16 amino acids. Germline values: CDR1 SGDLS, CDR2 YYNGEE.

J is TRBJ2-3 and V is TRBV3-1 (or the pseudogene TRBV3-2); maybe TRBD2 (6 bases). Germline V CDR1 and CDR2: LGHDT, YNNKEL (reference sequence). The CDR3 has 13 residues. V was shortened by 8 bases and J by 6 bases, with 15 bases between the two germline ends. CDR3 residues: CASGPSGGDTQYF. In nucleotides, the CDR3 is TGTGCCAGCGGTCCGTCCGGAGGGGATACGCAGTATTTT.